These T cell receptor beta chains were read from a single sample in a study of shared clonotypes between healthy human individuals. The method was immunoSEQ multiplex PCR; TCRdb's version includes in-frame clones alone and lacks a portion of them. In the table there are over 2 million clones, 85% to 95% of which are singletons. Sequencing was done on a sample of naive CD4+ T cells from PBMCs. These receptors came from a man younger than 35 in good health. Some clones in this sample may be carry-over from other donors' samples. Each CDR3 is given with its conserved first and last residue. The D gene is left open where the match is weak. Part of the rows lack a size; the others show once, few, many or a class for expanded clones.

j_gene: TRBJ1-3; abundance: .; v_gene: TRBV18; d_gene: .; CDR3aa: CASSRVLSSGNTIYF; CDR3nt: TGTGCCAGCTCACGGGTCTTAAGCTCTGGAAACACCATATATTTT
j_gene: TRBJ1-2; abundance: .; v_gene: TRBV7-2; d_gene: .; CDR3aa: CASSLVRVPYGYTF; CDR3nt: TGTGCCAGCAGCTTAGTCAGGGTCCCCTATGGCTACACCTTC
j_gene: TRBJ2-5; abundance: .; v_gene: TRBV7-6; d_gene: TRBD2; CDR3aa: CASSLPSGAGAQYF; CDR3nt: TGTGCCAGCAGCTTACCTAGCGGGGCAGGGGCCCAGTACTTC
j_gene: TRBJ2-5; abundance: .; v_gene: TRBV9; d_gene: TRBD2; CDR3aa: CASSVAGGPGETQYF; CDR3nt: TGTGCCAGCAGCGTAGCGGGAGGGCCTGGGGAGACCCAGTACTTC
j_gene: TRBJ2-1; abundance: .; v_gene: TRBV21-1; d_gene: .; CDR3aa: CASSDPVGGGEQFF; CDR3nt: TGTGCCAGCAGCGACCCGGTGGGGGGCGGTGAGCAGTTCTTC
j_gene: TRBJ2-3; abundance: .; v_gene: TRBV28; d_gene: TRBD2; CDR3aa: CASSSILSGRALSTDTQYF; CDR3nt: TGTGCCAGCAGTTCGATTCTTAGCGGGAGGGCACTCAGCACAGATACGCAGTATTTT
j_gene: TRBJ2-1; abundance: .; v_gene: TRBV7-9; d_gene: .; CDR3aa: CASSFTWIGAEQFF; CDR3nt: TGTGCCAGCAGCTTCACTTGGATAGGGGCTGAGCAGTTCTTC
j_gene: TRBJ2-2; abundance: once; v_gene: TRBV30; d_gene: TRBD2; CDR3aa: CASTPGLAGLKGTGELFF; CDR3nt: TGTGCCTCGACCCCGGGACTAGCGGGATTGAAAGGAACCGGGGAGCTGTTTTTT
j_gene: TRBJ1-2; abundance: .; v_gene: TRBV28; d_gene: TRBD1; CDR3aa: CASSSTGKGYTF; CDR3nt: TGTGCCAGCAGTTCGACAGGGAAGGGCTACACCTTC
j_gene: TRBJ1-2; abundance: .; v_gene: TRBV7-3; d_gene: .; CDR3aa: CASSFAQGHGYTF; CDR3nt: TGTGCCAGCAGCTTCGCACAGGGACATGGCTACACCTTC
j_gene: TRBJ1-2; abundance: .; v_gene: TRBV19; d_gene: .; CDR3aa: CASKDSGLNGYGYTF; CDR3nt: TGTGCCAGTAAGGACAGCGGATTGAACGGCTATGGCTACACCTTC
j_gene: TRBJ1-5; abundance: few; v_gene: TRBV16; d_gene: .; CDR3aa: CASSKTASNQPQHF; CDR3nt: TGTGCCAGCAGCAAGACAGCTAGCAATCAGCCCCAGCATTTT
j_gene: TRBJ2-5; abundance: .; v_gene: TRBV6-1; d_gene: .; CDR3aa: CASSDPRKETQYF; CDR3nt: TGTGCCAGCAGTGACCCCAGGAAAGAGACCCAGTACTTC
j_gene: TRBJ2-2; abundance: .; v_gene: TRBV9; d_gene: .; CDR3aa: CASSVVGLETGELFF; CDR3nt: TGTGCCAGCAGCGTAGTTGGTTTGGAAACCGGGGAGCTGTTTTTT